This TCR beta chain is from a study of cytomegalovirus exposure and HLA in healthy donors (dated by TCRdb to 2016 to 2017). About the investigation overall: According to a later analysis, one platform produced both the 110 or so validation repertoires and the 666 repertoires of the first cohort. The study aimed to test whether cataloging public T cell receptors could reveal signatures of past pathogen exposure. Besides the first cohort of some 670 subjects, a separate validation cohort made up of about 120 different subjects was used. The study combined high-throughput TCR immunosequencing, statistical association of individual TCRs with disease status, and machine learning to predict cytomegalovirus infection status.

What the research found in general, with its limitations: A later analysis had no HLA typing for the validation cohort, so co-occurrence there was scored across all 110 or so repertoires. In vitro tests confirmed that three of the cytomegalovirus-associated TCR beta chains recognize cytomegalovirus antigens. While some public TCRs were present in many individuals, most TCR sequences turned up only very rarely across donors. According to the authors, the approach could potentially be generalized to other disease states and immunological phenotypes. Of the cluster scores, around 95% were above 0 in a later analysis, which found that TCRs clustered in the first cohort also tended to co-occur in the 120 validation repertoires. In the study, 150 to 200 TCR beta chains were listed as associated with cytomegalovirus. In both the original and validation cohorts, the classifier was reported to diagnose cytomegalovirus status with high specificity and sensitivity.

The donors were included in the validation cohort of approximately 120 subjects, a group kept apart from the approximately 690-subject first cohort. On this clone itself: Its target antigen remains unknown. Base qualities are not provided; no much larger clone lies one nucleotide away.

The CDR3 contains 15 residues, cysteine and phenylalanine counted. Of the read, only the CDR3 DNA is kept; its 45 bases are in frame from base 1. The germline V gene encodes CDR1 MNHEY and CDR2 SVGAGI. V is pruned by 4 bases and J by 7 bases, leaving 7 bases of the junction without a gene match. To prepare the library, the immunoSEQ multiplex PCR assay was applied. As for the authors' bioinformatics: To diagnose cytomegalovirus status from the catalog of TCR beta chain sequences, a statistical classification framework was built. Here the immuneACCESS table is served through TCRdb, limited to in-frame sequences with V and J called. Missing clones are a known gap in these copies; in checked studies unresolved V genes cover under half, and the rest lacks a known reason. That table supplies the V and J calls and clone size; D and trimming were determined from the DNA. The sample records about 56,000 clones, around 90% of which are singletons. Jointly, the top ten make up 0.9% to 1.4% of the sample.

The rearranged chain carries TRBV6-5 and TRBJ2-7, and 13 junction bases match TRBD2. This clonotype originated in a man aged 18 to 29 in good health and CMV-seronegative. The sequencing input was PBMCs. The CDR3 protein: CASSFGLAGDREQYF. The DNA reads as follows: TGTGCCAGCAGTTTCGGACTAGCGGGAGATCGGGAGCAGTACTTC.